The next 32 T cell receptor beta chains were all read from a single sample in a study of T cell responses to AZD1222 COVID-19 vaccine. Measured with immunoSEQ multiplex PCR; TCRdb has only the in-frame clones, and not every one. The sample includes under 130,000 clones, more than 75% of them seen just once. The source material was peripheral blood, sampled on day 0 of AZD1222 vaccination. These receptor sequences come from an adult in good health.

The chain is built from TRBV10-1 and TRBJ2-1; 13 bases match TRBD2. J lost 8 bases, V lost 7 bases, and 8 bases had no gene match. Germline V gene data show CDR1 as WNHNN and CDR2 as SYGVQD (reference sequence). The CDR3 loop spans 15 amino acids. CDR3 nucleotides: TGCGCCAGCAACCAAGGACTAGCGGGAGAGGATGAGCAGTTCTTC. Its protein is CASNQGLAGEDEQFF.

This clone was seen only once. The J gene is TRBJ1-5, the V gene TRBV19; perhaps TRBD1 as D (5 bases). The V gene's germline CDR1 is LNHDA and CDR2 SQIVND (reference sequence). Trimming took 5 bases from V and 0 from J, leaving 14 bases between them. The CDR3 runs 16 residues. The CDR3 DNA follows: TGTGCCAGTAGTCACCCCGGGACGGATAGCAATCAGCCCCAGCATTTT. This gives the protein CASSHPGTDSNQPQHF.

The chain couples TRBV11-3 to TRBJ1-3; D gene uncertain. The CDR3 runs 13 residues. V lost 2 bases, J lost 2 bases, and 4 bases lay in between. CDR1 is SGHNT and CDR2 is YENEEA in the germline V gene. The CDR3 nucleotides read TGTGCCAGCAGCTTAAACACTGGAAACACCATATATTTT. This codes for CASSLNTGNTIYF.

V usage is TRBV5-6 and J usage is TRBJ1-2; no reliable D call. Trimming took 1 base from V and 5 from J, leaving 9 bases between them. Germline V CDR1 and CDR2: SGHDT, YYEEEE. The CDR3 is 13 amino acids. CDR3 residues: CASSLPTVYGYTF. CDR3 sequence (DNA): TGTGCCAGCAGCTTGCCCACAGTTTATGGCTACACCTTC.

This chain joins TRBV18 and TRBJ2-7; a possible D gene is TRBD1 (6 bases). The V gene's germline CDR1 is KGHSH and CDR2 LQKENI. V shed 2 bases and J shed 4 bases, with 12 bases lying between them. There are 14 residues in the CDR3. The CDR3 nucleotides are TGTGCCAGCTCACCAAATCAGGGGACATACGAGCAGTACTTC. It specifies CASSPNQGTYEQYF.

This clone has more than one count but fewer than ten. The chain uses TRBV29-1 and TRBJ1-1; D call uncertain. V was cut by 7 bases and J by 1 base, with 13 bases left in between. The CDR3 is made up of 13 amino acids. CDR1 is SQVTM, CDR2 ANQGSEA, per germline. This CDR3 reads CSGRPGPNTEAFF. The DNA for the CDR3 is TGCAGCGGTCGGCCAGGACCGAACACTGAAGCTTTCTTT.

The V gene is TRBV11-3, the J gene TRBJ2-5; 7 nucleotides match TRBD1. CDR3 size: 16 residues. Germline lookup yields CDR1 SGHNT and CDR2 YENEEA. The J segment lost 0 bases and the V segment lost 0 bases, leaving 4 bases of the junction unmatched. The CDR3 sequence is CASSLEGGSHQETQYF. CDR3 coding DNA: TGTGCCAGCAGCTTAGAAGGGGGCAGCCACCAAGAGACCCAGTACTTC.

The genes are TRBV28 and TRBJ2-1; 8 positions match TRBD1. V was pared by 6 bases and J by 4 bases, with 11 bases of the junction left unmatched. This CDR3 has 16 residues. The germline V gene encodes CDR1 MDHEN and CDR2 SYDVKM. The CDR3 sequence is CASSPSGTGKYNEQFF. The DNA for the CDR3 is TGTGCCAGCAGCCCATCGGGGACAGGAAAGTACAATGAGCAGTTCTTC.

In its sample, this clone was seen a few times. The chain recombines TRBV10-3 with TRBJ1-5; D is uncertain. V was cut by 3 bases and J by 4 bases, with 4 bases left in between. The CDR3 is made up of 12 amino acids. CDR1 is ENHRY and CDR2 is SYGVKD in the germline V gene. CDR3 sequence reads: CAISDWNQPQHF. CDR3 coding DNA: TGTGCCATCAGTGATTGGAATCAGCCCCAGCATTTT.

Written as DNA, the CDR3 is TGTGCCAGCAGCCGGGACTACAATGAGCAGTTCTTC. Translation gives CASSRDYNEQFF. This chain connects TRBV7-8 to TRBJ2-1, with D perhaps matching TRBD2 (5 bases). The CDR3 contains 12 residues. Germline loops: CDR1 SGHVS, CDR2 FQNEAQ. The V gene lost 5 bases and the J gene lost 3 bases, with 5 bases spanning the gap.

The CDR3 spells CASSLPLAGGGNEQFF. The CDR3 DNA is TGCGCCAGCAGCTTACCACTAGCGGGGGGCGGGAATGAGCAGTTCTTC. The V and J genes are TRBV5-1 and TRBJ2-1; 12 nucleotides agree with TRBD2. The CDR3 has 16 residues. Germline V gene data show CDR1 as SGHRS and CDR2 as YFSETQ. V lost 2 bases and J lost 7; bases outside the gene matches: 7.

The CDR3 protein is CASSIGQEPGGQFF. The DNA of the CDR3 is TGTGCCAGTAGTATCGGACAGGAGCCGGGTGGGCAGTTCTTC. V is TRBV19 and J is TRBJ2-1; 7 nucleotides agree with TRBD1. Per germline, CDR1 LNHDA and CDR2 SQIVND (reference sequence). The V and J ends lost 3 bases and 12 bases, in that order; junction bases with no gene match: 11. The CDR3 loop spans 14 amino acids.

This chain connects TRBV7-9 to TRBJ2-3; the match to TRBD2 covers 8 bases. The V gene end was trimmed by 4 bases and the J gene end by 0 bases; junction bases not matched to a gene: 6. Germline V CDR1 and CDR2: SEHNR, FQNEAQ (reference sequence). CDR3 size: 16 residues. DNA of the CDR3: TGTGCCAGCAGCTCGGGGGCTAGCGGGAGCACAGATACGCAGTATTTT. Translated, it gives CASSSGASGSTDTQYF.

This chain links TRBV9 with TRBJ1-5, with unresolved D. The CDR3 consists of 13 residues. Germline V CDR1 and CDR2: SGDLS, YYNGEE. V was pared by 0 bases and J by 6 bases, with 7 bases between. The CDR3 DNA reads TGTGCCAGCAGCGTAGCCGAGGGTCAGCCCCAGCATTTT. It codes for CASSVAEGQPQHF. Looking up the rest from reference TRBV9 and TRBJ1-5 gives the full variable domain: DSGVTQTPKHLITATGQRVTLRCSPRSGDLSVYWYQQSLDQGLQFLIQYYNGEERAKGNILERFSAQQFPDLHSELNLSSLELGDSALYFCASSVAEGQPQHFGDGTRLSIL.

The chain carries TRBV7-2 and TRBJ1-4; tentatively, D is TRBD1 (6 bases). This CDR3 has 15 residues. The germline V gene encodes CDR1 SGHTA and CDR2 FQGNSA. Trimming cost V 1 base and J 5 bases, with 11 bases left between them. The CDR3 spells CASSLDSGQNEKLFF. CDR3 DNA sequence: TGTGCCAGCAGCTTAGACTCGGGACAAAATGAAAAACTGTTTTTT. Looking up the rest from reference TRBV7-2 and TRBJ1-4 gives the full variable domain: GAGVSQSPSNKVTEKGKDVELRCDPISGHTALYWYRQSLGQGLEFLIYFQGNSAPDKSGLPSDRFSAERTGGSVSTLTIQRTQQEDSAVYLCASSLDSGQNEKLFFGSGTQLSVL.

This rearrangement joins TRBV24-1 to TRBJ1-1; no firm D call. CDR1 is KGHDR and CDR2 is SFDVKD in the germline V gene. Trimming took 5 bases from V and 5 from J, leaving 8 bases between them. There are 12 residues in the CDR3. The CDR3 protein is CATSGERTEAFF. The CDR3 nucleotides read TGTGCCACCAGTGGGGAAAGGACTGAAGCTTTCTTT.

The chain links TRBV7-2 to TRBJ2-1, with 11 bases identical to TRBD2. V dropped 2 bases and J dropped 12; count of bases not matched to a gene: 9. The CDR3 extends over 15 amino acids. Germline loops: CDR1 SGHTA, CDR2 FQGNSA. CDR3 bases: TGTGCCAGCAGCTTAAGTAGCGGGAGGGGGTTTTGGCAGTTCTTC. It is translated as CASSLSSGRGFWQFF.

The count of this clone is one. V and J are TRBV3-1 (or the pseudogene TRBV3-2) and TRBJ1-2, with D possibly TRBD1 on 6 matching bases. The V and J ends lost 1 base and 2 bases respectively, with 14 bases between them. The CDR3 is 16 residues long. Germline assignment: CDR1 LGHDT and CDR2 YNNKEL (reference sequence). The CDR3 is CASSQVHGGGNYGYTF. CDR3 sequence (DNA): TGTGCCAGCAGCCAAGTTCATGGGGGGGGCAACTATGGCTACACCTTC.

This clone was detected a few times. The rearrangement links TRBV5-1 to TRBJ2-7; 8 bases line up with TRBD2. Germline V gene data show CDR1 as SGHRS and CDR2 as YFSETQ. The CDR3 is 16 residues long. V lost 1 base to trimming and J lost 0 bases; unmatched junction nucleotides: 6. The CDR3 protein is CASSLLLADNSYEQYF. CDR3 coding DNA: TGCGCCAGCAGCTTGTTACTAGCGGACAACTCCTACGAGCAGTACTTC.

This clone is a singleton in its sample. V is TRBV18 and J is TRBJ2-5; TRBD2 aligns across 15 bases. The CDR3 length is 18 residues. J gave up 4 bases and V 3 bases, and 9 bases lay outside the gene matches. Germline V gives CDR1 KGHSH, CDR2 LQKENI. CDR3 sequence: CASSPRTSGGAIPETQYF. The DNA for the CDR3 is TGTGCCAGCTCACCCAGGACTAGCGGGGGGGCAATTCCAGAGACCCAGTACTTC.

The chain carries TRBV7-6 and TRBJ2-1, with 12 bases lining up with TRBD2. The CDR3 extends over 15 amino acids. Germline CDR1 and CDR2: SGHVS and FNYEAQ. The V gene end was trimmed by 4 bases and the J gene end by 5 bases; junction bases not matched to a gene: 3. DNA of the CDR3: TGTGCCAGCAGCTGGACTAGCGGGATTCACAATGAGCAGTTCTTC. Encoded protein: CASSWTSGIHNEQFF. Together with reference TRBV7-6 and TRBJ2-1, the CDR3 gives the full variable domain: GAGVSQSPRYKVTKRGQDVALRCDPISGHVSLYWYRQALGQGPEFLTYFNYEAQQDKSGLPNDRFSAERPEGSISTLTIQRTEQRDSAMYRCASSWTSGIHNEQFFGPGTRLTVL.

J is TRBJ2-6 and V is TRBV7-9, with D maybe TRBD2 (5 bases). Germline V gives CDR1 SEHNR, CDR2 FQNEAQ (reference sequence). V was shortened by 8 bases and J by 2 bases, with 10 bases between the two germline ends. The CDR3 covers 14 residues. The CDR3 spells CASPTGTGANVLTF. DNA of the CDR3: TGTGCCAGCCCTACCGGGACTGGGGCCAACGTCCTGACTTTC.

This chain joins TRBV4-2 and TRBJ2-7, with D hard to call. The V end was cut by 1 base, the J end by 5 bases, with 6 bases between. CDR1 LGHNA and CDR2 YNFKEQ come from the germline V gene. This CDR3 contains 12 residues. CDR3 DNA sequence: TGTGCCAGCAGCCAAGTATCCCACGAGCAGTACTTC. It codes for CASSQVSHEQYF.

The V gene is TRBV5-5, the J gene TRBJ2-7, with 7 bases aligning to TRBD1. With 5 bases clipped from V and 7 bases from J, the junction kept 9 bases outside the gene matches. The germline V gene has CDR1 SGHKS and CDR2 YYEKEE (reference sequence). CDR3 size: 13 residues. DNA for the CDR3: TGTGCCAGCAGTACCGGACAGGCTCCTGAGCAGTACTTC. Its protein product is CASSTGQAPEQYF.

The CDR3 here is CASSAQGTNEQFF. For the CDR3, the DNA is TGTGCCAGCAGCGCGCAGGGGACCAATGAGCAGTTCTTC. V and J are TRBV7-8 and TRBJ2-1; D may be TRBD1 (6 bases). The CDR3 runs 13 residues. Per the germline V gene, CDR1 is SGHVS and CDR2 is FQNEAQ. Trimming removed 5 bases at V and 6 bases at J, with 11 bases between.

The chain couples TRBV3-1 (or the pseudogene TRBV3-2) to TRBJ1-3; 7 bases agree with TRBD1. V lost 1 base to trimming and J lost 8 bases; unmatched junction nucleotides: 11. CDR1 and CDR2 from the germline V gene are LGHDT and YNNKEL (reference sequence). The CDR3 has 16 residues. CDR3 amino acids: CASSQVSTGSGDTIYF. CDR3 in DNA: TGTGCCAGCAGCCAAGTCTCGACAGGGTCCGGGGACACCATATATTTT.

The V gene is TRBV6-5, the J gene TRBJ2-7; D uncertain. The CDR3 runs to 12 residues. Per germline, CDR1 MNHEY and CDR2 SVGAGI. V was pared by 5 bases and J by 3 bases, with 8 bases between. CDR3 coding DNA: TGTGCCAGCAGTAATTTAATCTACGAGCAGTACTTC. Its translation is CASSNLIYEQYF.

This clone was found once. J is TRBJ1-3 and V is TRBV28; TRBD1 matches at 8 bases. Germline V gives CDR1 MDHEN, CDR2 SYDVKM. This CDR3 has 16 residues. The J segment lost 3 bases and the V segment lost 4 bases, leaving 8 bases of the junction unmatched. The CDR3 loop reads CASSSAAGTGGNTIYF. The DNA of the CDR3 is TGTGCCAGCAGTTCCGCCGCAGGGACAGGTGGAAACACCATATATTTT. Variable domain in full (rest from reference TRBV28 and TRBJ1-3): DVKVTQSSRYLVKRTGEKVFLECVQDMDHENMFWYRQDPGLGLRLIYFSYDVKMKEKGDIPEGYSVSREKKERFSLILESASTNQTSMYLCASSSAAGTGGNTIYFGEGSWLTVV.

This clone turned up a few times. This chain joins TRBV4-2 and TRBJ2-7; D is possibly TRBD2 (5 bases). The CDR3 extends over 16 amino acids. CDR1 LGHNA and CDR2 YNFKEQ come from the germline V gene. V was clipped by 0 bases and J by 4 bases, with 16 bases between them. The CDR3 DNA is TGTGCCAGCAGCCAAGACCAGGCAGCGGCCCTTTACGAGCAGTACTTC. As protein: CASSQDQAAALYEQYF.

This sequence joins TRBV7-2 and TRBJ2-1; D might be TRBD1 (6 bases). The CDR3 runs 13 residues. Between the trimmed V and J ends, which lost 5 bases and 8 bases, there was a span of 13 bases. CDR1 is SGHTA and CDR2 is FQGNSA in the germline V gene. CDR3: CASSTGTSDEQFF. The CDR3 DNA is TGTGCCAGCAGCACAGGGACATCCGATGAGCAGTTCTTC.

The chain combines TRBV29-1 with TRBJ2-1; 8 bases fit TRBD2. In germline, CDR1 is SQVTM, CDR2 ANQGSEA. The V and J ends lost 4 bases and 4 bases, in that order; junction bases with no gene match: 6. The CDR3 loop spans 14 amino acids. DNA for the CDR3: TGCAGCGTTGCCGGGAGGGCCAGATACAATGAGCAGTTCTTC. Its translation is CSVAGRARYNEQFF.

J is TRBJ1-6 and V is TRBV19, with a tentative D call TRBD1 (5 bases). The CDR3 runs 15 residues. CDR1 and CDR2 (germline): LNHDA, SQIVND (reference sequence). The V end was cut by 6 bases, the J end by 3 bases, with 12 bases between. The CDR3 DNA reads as TGTGCCAGTAGCCCAGGGTTTATCTATAATTCACCCCTCCACTTT. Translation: CASSPGFIYNSPLHF.